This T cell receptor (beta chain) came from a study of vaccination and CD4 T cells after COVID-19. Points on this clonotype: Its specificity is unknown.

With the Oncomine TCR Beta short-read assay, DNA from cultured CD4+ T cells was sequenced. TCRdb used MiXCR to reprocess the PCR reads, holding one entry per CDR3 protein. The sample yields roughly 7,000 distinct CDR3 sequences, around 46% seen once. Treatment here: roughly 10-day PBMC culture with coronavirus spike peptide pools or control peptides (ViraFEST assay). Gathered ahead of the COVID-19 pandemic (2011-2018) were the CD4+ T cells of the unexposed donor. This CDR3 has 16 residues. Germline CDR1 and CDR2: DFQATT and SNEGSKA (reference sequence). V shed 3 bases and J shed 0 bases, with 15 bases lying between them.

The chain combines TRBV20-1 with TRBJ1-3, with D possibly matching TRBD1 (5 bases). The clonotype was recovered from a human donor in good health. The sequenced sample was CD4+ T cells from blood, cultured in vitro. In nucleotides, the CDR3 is TGCAGTGCTAGTCCCCCCAGGGCCCTCTCTGGAAACACCATATATTTT. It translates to CSASPPRALSGNTIYF.